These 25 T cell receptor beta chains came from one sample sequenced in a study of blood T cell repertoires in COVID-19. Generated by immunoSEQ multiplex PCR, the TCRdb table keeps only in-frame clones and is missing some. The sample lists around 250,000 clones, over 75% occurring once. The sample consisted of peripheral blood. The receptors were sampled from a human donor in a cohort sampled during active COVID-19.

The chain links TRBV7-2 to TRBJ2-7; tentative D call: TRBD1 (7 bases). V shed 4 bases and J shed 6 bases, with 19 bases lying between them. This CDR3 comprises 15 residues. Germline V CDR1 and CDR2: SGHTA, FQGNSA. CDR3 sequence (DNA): TGTGCCAGCAGCTCCACCGGAGGGGGCGGGACCGAGCAGTACTTC. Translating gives CASSSTGGGGTEQYF.

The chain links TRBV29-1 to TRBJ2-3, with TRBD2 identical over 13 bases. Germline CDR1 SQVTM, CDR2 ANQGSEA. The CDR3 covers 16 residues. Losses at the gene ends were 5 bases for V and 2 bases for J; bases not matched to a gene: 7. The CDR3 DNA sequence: TGCAGCGTTCGTAAGGGACTAGCGGGAAACACAGATACGCAGTATTTT. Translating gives CSVRKGLAGNTDTQYF.

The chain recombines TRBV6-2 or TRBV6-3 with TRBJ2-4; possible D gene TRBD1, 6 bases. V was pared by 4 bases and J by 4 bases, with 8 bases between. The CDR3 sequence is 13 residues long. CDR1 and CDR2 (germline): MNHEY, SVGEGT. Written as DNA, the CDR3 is TGTGCCAGCAGTTCCCAGGGGAAAAACATTCAGTACTTC. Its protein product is CASSSQGKNIQYF.

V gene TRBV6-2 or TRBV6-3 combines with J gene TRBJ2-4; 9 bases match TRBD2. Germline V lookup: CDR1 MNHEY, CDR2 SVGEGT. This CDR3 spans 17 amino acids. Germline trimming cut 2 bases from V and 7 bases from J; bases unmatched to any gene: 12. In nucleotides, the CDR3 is TGTGCCAGCAGTTACCCATCACCGGGACTAGCTGATAACATTCAGTACTTC. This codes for CASSYPSPGLADNIQYF.

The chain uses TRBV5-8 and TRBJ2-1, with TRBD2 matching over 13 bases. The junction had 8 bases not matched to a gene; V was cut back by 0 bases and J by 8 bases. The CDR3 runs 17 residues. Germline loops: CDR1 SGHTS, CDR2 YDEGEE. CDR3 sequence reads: CASSLGTSGSGLDEQFF. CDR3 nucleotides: TGTGCCAGCAGCTTGGGGACTAGCGGGAGCGGGTTAGATGAGCAGTTCTTC.

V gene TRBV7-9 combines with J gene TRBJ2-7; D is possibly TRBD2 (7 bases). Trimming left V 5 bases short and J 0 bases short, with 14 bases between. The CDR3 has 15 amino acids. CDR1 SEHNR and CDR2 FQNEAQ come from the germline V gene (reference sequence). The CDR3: CASSQGGGGSYEQYF. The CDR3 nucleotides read TGTGCCAGCAGCCAGGGAGGGGGGGGCTCCTACGAGCAGTACTTC.

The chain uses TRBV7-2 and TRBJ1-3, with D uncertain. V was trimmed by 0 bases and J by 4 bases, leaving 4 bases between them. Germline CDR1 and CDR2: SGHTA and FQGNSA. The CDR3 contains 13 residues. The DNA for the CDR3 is TGTGCCAGCAGCTTAGCGGGCGGAAACACCATATATTTT. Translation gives CASSLAGGNTIYF.

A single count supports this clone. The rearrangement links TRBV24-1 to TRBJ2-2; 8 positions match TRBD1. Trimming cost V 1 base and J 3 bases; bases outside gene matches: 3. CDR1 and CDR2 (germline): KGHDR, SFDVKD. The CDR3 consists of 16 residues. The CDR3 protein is CATSDFPGGDTGELFF. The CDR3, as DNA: TGTGCCACCAGTGATTTCCCAGGGGGCGACACCGGGGAGCTGTTTTTT.

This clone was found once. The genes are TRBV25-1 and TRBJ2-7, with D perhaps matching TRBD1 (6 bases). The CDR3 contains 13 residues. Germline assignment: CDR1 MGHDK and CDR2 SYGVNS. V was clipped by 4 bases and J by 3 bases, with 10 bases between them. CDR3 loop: CASSAADSYEQYF. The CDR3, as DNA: TGTGCCAGCAGTGCCGCGGACAGCTACGAGCAGTACTTC.

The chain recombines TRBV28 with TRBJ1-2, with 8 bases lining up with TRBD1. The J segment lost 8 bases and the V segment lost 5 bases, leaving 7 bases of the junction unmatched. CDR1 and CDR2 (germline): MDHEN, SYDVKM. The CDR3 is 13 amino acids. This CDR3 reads CASSPATGGGYTF. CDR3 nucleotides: TGTGCCAGCAGTCCGGCAACAGGGGGAGGCTACACCTTC.

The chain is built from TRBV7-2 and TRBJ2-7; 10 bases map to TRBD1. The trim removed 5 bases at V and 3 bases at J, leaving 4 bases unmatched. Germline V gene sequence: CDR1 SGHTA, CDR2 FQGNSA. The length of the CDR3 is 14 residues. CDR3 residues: CASSHGTGVYEQYF. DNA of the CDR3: TGTGCCAGCAGCCACGGGACAGGGGTCTACGAGCAGTACTTC.

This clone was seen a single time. The CDR3 loop reads CSVVGTADEQFF. The CDR3 coding sequence is TGCAGCGTTGTGGGGACAGCAGATGAGCAGTTCTTC. V usage is TRBV29-1 and J usage is TRBJ2-1; 7 bases agree with TRBD1. The CDR3 is made up of 12 amino acids. Trimming at V came to 4 bases and at J to 8 bases, leaving 5 bases not matched to a gene. CDR1 is SQVTM, CDR2 ANQGSEA, per germline.

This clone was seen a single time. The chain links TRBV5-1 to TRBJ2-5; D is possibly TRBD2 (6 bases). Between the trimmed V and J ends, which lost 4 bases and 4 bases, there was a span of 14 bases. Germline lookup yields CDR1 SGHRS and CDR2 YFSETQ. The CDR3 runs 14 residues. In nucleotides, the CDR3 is TGCGCCAGCAGCGGCAGCGGGTTGGCAGAGACCCAGTACTTC. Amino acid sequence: CASSGSGLAETQYF. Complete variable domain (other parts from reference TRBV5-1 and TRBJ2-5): KAGVTQTPRYLIKTRGQQVTLSCSPISGHRSVSWYQQTPGQGLQFLFEYFSETQRNKGNFPGRFSGRQFSNSRSEMNVSTLELGDSALYLCASSGSGLAETQYFGPGTRLLVL.

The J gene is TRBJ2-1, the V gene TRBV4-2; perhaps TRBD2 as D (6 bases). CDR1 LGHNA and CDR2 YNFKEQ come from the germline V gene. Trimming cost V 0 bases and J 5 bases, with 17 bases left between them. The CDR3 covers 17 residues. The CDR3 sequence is CASSQDRQAGWDNEQFF. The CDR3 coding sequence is TGTGCCAGCAGCCAAGATCGTCAGGCGGGATGGGACAATGAGCAGTTCTTC.

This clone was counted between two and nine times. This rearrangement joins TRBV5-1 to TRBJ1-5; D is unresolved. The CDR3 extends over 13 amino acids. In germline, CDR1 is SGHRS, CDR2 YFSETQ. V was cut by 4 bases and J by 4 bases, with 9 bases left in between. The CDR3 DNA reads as TGCGCCAGCAGCCCTGACGGGAATCAGCCCCAGCATTTT. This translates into CASSPDGNQPQHF.

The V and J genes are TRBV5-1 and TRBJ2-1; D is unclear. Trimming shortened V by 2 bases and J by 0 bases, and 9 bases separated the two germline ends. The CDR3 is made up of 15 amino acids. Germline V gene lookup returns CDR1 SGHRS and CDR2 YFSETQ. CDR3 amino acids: CASSFAATSYNEQFF. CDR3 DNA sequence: TGCGCCAGCAGCTTTGCGGCTACCTCCTACAATGAGCAGTTCTTC.

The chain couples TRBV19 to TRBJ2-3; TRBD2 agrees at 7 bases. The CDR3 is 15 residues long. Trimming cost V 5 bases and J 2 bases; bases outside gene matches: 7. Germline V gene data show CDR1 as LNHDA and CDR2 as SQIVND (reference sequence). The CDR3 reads CASSPGGGPTDTQYF. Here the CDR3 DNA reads TGTGCCAGTAGTCCAGGCGGGGGACCCACAGATACGCAGTATTTT.

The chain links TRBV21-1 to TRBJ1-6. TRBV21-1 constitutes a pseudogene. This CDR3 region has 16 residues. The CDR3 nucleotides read TGTGCCAGCAGCCCGCGGGGGGACTATGGCACCTCACCCCTCCACTTT. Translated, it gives CASSPRGDYGTSPLHF.

CDR3 amino acids: CASSAAGVKETQYF. CDR3 in DNA: TGCGCCAGCAGCGCCGCCGGGGTTAAAGAGACCCAGTACTTC. V usage is TRBV4-1 and J usage is TRBJ2-5; maybe TRBD2 (5 bases). The CDR3 has 14 residues. V lost 5 bases, J lost 3 bases, and 13 bases lay in between. The germline V gene has CDR1 MGHRA and CDR2 YSYEKL.

CDR3 nucleotide sequence: TGTGCCAGCAGTCTTTCAGACATGCAGTATGAGCAGTTCTTC. The encoded protein is CASSLSDMQYEQFF. This chain links TRBV2 with TRBJ2-1; D uncertain. Per germline, CDR1 SNHLY and CDR2 FYNNEI. V lost 5 bases, J lost 8 bases, and 16 bases lay in between. This CDR3 comprises 14 residues. Complete variable domain (other parts from reference TRBV2 and TRBJ2-1): EPEVTQTPSHQVTQMGQEVILRCVPISNHLYFYWYRQILGQKVEFLVSFYNNEISEKSEIFDDQFSVERPDGSNFTLKIRSTKLEDSAMYFCASSLSDMQYEQFFGPGTRLTVL.

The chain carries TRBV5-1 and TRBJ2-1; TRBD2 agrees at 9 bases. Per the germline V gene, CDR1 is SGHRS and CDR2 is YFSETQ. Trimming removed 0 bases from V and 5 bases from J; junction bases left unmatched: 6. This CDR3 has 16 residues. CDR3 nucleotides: TGCGCCAGCAGCTTGGCCCCTAGCGGGATAAACAATGAGCAGTTCTTC. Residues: CASSLAPSGINNEQFF.

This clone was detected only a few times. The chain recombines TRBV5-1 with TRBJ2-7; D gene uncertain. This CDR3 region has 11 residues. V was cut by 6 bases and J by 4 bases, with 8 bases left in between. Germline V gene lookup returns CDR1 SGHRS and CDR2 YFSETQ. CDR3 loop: CASKLGYEQYF. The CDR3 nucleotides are TGCGCCAGCAAGCTCGGTTACGAGCAGTACTTC.

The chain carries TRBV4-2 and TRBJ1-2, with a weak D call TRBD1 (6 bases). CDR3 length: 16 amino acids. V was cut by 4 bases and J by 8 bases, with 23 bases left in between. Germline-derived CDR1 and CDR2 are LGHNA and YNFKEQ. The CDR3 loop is CASSLPGGGRLDGYTF. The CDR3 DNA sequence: TGTGCCAGCAGCCTACCTGGGGGGGGGCGCCTCGACGGCTACACCTTC.

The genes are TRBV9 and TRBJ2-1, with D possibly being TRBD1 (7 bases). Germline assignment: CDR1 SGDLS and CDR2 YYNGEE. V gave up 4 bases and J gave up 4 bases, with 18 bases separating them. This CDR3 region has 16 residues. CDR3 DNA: TGTGCCAGCAGCTCCAATGCGGGACAGAAGTACAATGAGCAGTTCTTC. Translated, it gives CASSSNAGQKYNEQFF.

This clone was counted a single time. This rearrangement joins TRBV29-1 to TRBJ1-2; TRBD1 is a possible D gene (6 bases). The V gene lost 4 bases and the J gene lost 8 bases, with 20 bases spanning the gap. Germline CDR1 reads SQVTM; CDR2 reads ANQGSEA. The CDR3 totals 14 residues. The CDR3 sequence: CSVGHLLQGQGYTF. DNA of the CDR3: TGCAGCGTTGGTCACCTTCTCCAGGGACAAGGCTACACCTTC. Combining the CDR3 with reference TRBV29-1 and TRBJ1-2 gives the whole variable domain SAVISQKPSRDICQRGTSLTIQCQVDSQVTMMFWYRQQPGQSLTLIATANQGSEATYESGFVIDKFPISRPNLTFSTLTVSNMSPEDSSIYLCSVGHLLQGQGYTFGSGTRLTVV.